This T cell receptor (beta chain) originates from a study of blood T cells in healthy people across ages. As concerns this clonotype: Its antigen is undetermined.

Study-level points and caveats: The study found TCR beta diversity correlated strongly with naive T cell percentage.

Sample donors were healthy Caucasian individuals that came from Russia, aged roughly 6 to 90. CDR3 length: 15 residues. The germline V gene has CDR1 KGHSH and CDR2 LQKENI. A sample-barcoded 5' primer and a J-beta primer mix were used in a second PCR of roughly 6 to 11 cycles. MiXCR, applied by TCRdb to the 5' RACE reads, yields one record per CDR3 protein. The data hold some 750,000 distinct CDR3 sequences, with approximately 22% observed a single time. The source of this sequence is a man in his 70s in good health. The chain recombines TRBV18 with TRBJ2-1; TRBD1 matches at 10 bases. The J call may not be correct, given that the DNA end is closer to TRBJ2-7. The material sequenced was blood. CDR3 region: CASSPPGQGRIEQYF. In DNA form, the CDR3 reads TGTGCCAGCTCACCACCGGGACAGGGGAGGATCGAGCAGTACTTC.